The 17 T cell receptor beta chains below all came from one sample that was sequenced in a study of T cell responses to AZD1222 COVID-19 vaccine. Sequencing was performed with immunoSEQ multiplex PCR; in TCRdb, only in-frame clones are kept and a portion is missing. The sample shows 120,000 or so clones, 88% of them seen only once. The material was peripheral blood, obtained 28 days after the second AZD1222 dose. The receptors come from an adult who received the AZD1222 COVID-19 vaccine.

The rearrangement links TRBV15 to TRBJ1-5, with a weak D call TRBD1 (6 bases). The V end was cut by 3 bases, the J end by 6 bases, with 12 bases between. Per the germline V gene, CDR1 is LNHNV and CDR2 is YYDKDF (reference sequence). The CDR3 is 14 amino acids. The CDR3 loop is CATSSSRGGQPQHF. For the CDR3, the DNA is TGTGCCACCAGCAGTAGTAGGGGGGGTCAGCCCCAGCATTTT.

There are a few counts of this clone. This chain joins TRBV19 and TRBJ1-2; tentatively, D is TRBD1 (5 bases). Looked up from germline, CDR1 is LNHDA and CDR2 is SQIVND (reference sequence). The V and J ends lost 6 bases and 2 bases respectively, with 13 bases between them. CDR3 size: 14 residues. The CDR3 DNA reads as TGTGCCAGTAGGCTACCGGGGGAAAACTATGGCTACACCTTC. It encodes CASRLPGENYGYTF.

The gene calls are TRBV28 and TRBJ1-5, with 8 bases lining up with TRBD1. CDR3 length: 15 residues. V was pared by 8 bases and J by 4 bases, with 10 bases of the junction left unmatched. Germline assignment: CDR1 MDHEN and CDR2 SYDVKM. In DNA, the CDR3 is TGTGCCAGCGGCACCGGGGGGGACAGGAATCAGCCCCAGCATTTT. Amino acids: CASGTGGDRNQPQHF.

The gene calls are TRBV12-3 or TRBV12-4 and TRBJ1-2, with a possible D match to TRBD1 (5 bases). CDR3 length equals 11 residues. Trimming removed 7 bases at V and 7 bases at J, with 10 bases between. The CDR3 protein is CASTGTSGYTF. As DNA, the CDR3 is TGTGCCAGCACTGGGACCTCTGGCTACACCTTC.

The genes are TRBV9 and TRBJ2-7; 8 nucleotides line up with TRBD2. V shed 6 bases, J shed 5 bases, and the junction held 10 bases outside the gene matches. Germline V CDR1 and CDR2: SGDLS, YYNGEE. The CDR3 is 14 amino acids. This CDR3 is CASNAGGMENEQYF. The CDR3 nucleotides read TGTGCCAGCAACGCGGGGGGTATGGAGAACGAGCAGTACTTC.

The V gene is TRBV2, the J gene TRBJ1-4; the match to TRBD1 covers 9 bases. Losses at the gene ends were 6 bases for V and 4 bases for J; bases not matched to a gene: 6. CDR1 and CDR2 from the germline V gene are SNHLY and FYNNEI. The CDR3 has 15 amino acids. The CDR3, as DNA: TGTGCCAGCAGGGACAGGGGTCTCCTTAATGAAAAACTGTTTTTT. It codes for CASRDRGLLNEKLFF.

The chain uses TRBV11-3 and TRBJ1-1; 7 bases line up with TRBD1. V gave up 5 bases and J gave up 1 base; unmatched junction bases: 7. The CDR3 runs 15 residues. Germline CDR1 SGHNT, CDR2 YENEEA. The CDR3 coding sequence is TGTGCCAGCAGCAAGCGAGGGGGCGAGAACACTGAAGCTTTCTTT. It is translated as CASSKRGGENTEAFF.

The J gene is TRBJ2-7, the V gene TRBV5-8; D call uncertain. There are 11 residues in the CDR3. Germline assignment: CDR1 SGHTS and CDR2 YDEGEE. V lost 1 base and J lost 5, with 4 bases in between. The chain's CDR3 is CASSLYHEQYF. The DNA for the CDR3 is TGTGCCAGCAGCTTGTACCACGAGCAGTACTTC.

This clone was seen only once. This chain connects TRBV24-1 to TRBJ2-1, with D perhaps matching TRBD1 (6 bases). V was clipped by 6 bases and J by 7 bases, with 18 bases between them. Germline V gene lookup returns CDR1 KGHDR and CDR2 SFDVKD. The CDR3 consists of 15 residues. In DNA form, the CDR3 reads TGTGCCACCAGTCCGGCGACAAAGAGGGGGAATGAGCAGTTCTTC. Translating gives CATSPATKRGNEQFF.

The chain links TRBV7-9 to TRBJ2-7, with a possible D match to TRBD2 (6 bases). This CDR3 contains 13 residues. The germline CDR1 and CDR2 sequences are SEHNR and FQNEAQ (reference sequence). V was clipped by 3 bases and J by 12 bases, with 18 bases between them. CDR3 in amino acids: CASSLRGDSLRYF. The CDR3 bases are TGTGCCAGCAGCTTGCGGGGAGACAGTTTGAGGTACTTC.

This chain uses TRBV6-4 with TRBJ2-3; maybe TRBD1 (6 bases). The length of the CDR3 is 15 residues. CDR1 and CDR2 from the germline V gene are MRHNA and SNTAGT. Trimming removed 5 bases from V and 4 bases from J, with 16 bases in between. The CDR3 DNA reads TGTGCCAGCAGTTTACAGGGAAGTAGCGCAGATACGCAGTATTTT. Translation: CASSLQGSSADTQYF.

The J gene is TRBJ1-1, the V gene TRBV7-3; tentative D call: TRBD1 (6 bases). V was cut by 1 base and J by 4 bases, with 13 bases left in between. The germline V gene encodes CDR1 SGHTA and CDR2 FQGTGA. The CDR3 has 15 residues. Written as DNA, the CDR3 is TGTGCCAGCAGCTTAATGGCGGGGGGCGTCACTGAAGCTTTCTTT. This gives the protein CASSLMAGGVTEAFF. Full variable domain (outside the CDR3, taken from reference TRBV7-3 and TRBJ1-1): GAGVSQTPSNKVTEKGKYVELRCDPISGHTALYWYRQSLGQGPEFLIYFQGTGAADDSGLPNDRFFAVRPEGSVSTLKIQRTERGDSAVYLCASSLMAGGVTEAFFGQGTRLTVV.

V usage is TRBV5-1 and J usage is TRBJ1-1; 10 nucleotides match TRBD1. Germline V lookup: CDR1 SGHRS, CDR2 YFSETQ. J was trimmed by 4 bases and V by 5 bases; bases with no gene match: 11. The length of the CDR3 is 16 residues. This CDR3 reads CASRSDRGLRTTEAFF. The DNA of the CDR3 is TGCGCCAGCAGATCCGACAGGGGGCTCCGGACCACTGAAGCTTTCTTT.

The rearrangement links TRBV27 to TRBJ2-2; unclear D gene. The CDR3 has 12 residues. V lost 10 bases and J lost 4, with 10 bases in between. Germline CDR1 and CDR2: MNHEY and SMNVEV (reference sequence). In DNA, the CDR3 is TGTGCCATACTTCTATCCACCGGGGAGCTGTTTTTT. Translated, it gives CAILLSTGELFF.

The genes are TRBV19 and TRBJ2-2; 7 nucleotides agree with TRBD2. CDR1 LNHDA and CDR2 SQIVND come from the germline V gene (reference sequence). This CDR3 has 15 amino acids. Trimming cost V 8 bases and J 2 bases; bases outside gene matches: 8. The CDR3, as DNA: TGTGCCAGTCAGAATGGGGGACTAAACACCGGGGAGCTGTTTTTT. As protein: CASQNGGLNTGELFF.

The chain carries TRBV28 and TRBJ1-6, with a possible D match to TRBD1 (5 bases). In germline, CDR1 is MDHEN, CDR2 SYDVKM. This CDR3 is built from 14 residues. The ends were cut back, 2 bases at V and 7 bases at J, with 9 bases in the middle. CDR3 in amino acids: CASSLTGPNSPLHF. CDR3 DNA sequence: TGTGCCAGCAGTTTAACGGGACCGAATTCACCCCTCCACTTT. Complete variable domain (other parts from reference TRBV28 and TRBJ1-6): DVKVTQSSRYLVKRTGEKVFLECVQDMDHENMFWYRQDPGLGLRLIYFSYDVKMKEKGDIPEGYSVSREKKERFSLILESASTNQTSMYLCASSLTGPNSPLHFGNGTRLTVT.

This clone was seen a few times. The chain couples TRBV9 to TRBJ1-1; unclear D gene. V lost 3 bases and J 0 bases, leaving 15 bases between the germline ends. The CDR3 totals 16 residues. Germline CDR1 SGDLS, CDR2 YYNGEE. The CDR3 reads CASSDPRNNLNTEAFF. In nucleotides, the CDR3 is TGTGCCAGCAGCGACCCCCGGAATAACCTGAACACTGAAGCTTTCTTT.